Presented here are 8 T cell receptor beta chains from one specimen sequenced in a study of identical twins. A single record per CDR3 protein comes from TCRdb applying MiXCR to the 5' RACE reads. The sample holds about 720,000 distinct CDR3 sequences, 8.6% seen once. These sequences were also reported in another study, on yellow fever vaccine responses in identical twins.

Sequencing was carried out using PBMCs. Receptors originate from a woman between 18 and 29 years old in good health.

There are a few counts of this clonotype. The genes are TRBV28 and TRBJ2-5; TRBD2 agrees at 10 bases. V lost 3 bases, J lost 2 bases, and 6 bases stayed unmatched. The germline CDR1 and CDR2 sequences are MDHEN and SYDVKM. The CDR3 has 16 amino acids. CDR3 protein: CASSLASGRAQETQYF. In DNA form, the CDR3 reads TGTGCCAGCAGTTTGGCTAGCGGGAGAGCACAAGAGACCCAGTACTTC.

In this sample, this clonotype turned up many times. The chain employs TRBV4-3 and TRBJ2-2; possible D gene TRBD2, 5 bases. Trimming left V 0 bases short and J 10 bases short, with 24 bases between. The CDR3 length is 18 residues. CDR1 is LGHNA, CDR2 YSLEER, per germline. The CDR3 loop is CASSQDPQYGGPSVELFF. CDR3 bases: TGCGCCAGCAGCCAAGATCCCCAGTATGGCGGGCCATCGGTGGAGCTGTTTTTT.

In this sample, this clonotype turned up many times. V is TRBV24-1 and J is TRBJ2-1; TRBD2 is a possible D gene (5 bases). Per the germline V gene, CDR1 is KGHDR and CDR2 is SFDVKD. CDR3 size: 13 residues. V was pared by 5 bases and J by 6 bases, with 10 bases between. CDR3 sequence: CATSVLGSNEQFF. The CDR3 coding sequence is TGTGCCACCAGTGTCCTAGGGAGCAATGAGCAGTTCTTC.

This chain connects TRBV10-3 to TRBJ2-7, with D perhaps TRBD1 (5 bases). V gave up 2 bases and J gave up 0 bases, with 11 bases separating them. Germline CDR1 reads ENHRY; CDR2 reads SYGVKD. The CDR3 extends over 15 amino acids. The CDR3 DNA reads TGTGCCATCAGTGAGGGGGCGGCCAGCTCCTACGAGCAGTACTTC. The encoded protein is CAISEGAASSYEQYF.

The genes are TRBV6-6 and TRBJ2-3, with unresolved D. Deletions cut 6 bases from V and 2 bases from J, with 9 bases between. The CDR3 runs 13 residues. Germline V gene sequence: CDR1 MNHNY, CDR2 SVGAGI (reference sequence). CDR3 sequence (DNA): TGTGCCAGCAGCGCTCTTCCCACAGATACGCAGTATTTT. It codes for CASSALPTDTQYF.

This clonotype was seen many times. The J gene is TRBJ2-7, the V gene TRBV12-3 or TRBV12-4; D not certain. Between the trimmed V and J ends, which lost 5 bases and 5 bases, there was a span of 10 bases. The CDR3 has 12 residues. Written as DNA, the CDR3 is TGTGCCAGCAGTCCAACCTTAAACGAGCAGTACTTC. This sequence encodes CASSPTLNEQYF.

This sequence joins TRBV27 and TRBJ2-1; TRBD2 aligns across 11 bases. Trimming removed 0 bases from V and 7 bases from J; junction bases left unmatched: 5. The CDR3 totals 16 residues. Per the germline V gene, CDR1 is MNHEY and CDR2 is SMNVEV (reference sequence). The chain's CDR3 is CASSLSASGRYNEQFF. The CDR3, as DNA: TGTGCCAGCAGTTTATCTGCTAGCGGGAGGTATAATGAGCAGTTCTTC.

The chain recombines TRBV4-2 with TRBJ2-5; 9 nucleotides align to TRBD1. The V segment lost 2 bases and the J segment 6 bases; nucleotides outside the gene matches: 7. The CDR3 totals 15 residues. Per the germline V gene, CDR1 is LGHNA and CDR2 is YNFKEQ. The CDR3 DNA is TGTGCCAGCAGCCAATCCCGGGACAGGGTGCAGACCCAGTACTTC. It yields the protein CASSQSRDRVQTQYF.